Many counts were recorded for the clone carrying this T cell receptor (beta chain). Antigen unknown. TCRdb re-derived calls from the 5' RACE reads in MiXCR, one entry per CDR3 protein. Of about 84,000 distinct CDR3 sequences listed, roughly 4.3% are singletons. V was shortened by 11 bases and J by 3 bases, with 20 bases between the two germline ends. The CDR3 contains 14 residues. Germline CDR1 LGHDT, CDR2 YNNKEL (reference sequence). The sample's time point: longitudinal time-point 3. The sample comes from a study of neurological immune-mediated disorders. Findings and limits, study-wide: The authors found no clinical or MRI feature associated with the multiple sclerosis repertoire cluster.

V and J are TRBV3-1 and TRBJ2-7; D is perhaps TRBD2 (6 bases). This TCR was sampled from a woman aged 55-70 years with multiple sclerosis. Sequenced sample: PBMCs. The CDR3 sequence is CAGNGKTGSYEQYF. The CDR3 DNA follows: TGTGCCGGAAATGGGAAGACCGGGAGCTACGAGCAGTACTTC.